This TCR beta chain is drawn from a study of blood T cell repertoires in COVID-19. About the study: COVID-19 samples collected from the United States, Italy and Spain covered acute and convalescent phases. Sources were T cells, B-cell-depleted T cells, or PBMCs; the material itself was cDNA or gDNA.

This CDR3 contains 15 residues. J was trimmed by 1 base and V by 3 bases; bases with no gene match: 3. Germline V gene data show CDR1 as MNHEY and CDR2 as SMNVEV (reference sequence). As originally analysed: Nucleated cell counts were estimated from reference gene primer amplification. Profiling relied on immunoSEQ multiplex PCR, and the TCRdb table lists in-frame clones only, not all of them. Clonal size and the V and J genes are those of that table, whereas D and trimming came from the DNA. Here the sample spans some 250,000 clones, around 83% being singletons. Sequenced input: peripheral blood. This sequence was found in a man older than 75 with acute or convalescent COVID-19. The V and J genes are TRBV27 and TRBJ2-1, with 7 bases matching TRBD2. CDR3 amino acids: CASSFGEGSYNEQFF. CDR3 DNA sequence: TGTGCCAGCAGTTTCGGGGAGGGGTCCTACAATGAGCAGTTCTTC.